Detailed here is one TCR beta chain. Its antigen has not been determined. No qualities accompany the bases; no much larger clone lies one base away. CDR1 is given as SGDLS and CDR2 as YYNGEE, both from the germline V gene. Trimming costs V 4 bases and J 4 bases, and their ends lie 14 bases apart. Including the terminal cysteine and phenylalanine, the CDR3 comprises 14 residues. Just the 42-base CDR3 DNA is kept, in frame starting at base 1. Sample time point, as interpreted from the label and publication: about 28 days (+/-7) after the second vaccine dose. Because spike-specific TCR depth and breadth did not differ between the two schedules, AZD1222 recipients who got a second dose at roughly 4 weeks were pooled with those who got a second dose at roughly 12 weeks. Vaccinee samples were obtained from the UK trials COV001 and COV002, which included a single-blind randomized controlled phase 2/3 trial of AZD1222 (ChAdOx1 nCoV-19) in healthy adults. For TCRbeta chain sequencing, PBMC samples from trial participants were taken at day 0 and at day 28 after the second dose.

This record comes from a study of T cell responses to AZD1222 COVID-19 vaccine (dated by TCRdb to the early 2020s). Context from the whole study: A total of around 240 trial participants underwent TCR sequencing, of whom approximately 200 had received two doses of AZD1222 and approximately 25 had received two doses of the MenACWY control vaccine. Trial participants were enrolled by age into subgroups of 18-55, 56-69 and 70-plus years, and around 150, 28 and 57 TCR-sequenced participants, respectively, were included in these subgroups. On the study overall, not on this receptor specifically: Because no day 14 peak-response samples were available, the repertoires could be characterized only after the peak T cell response. Participants were mostly white British and included more females than males, and it was suggested by the authors that clonal diversity may have been underestimated. In the small 56-69-year group, the increase in depth fell short of significance, most likely because of low power. The whole spike protein was spanned by vaccine-associated CD4 TCRs, and dominant responses were seen in regions 160-218 and 743-854. After two AZD1222 doses, spike-specific TCR breadth and depth were significantly higher than at day 0 and than in MenACWY recipients. Only five or six AZD1222 recipients were SARS-CoV-2 seropositive at baseline, limiting conclusions about previously exposed vaccinees. Reportedly, close to half of the unique spike-specific TCRs recognized epitopes lying outside the regions that are mutated in the B.1.351 and B.1.1.7 variants.

The CDR3 regions of human TCRbeta chains were analyzed by immunosequencing. The paper's processing steps were these. TCRs in the repertoires were matched against a reference library of SARS-CoV-2-specific TCRs that had been generated with the MIRA antigen-specificity platform. Breadth meant the fraction of unique TCRs that were SARS-CoV-2-associated, whereas depth meant the fraction of total T cells that were SARS-CoV-2-associated. Using the MIRA data, each spike-specific TCR was assigned both to the spike region to which the TCR was reactive and to a CD4 or CD8 class. Log10-transformed breadth and depth values were compared by one-way ANOVA with Sidak's multiple comparisons tests. Imported from immuneACCESS, the table was reduced by TCRdb to in-frame sequences with V and J called. These copies leave out some clones; in studies compared against another copy, an unresolved V gene accounts for under half, and the cause of the remainder is not known. The D gene and trimming were derived from the DNA, and the V and J assignments and clone size from that table. This sample gives about 140,000 clones in total; roughly 90% of them show up just once. The leading ten clones occupy roughly 3.3% of the sample.

The receptor was derived from an adult who received the AZD1222 COVID-19 vaccine. This chain joins TRBV9 to TRBJ2-5; 5 matching bases give a weak D call of TRBD2. The starting material was peripheral blood, obtained 28 days after the second AZD1222 dose. The CDR3 corresponds to CASSPPAGRETQYF. Read as DNA, the sequence is TGTGCCAGCAGCCCCCCGGCGGGTAGAGAGACCCAGTACTTC.